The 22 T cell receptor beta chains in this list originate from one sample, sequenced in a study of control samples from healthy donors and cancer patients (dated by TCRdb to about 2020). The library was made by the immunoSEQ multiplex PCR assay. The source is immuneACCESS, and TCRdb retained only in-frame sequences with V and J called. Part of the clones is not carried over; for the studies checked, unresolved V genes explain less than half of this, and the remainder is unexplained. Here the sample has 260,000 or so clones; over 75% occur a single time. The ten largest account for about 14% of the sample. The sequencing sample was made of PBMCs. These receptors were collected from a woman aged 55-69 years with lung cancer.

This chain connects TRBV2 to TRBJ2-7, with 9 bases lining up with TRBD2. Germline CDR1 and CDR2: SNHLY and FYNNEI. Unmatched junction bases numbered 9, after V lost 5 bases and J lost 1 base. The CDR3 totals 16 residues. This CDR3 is CASSKRISGGSYEQYF. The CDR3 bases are TGTGCCAGCAGTAAACGGATTAGCGGGGGATCCTACGAGCAGTACTTC.

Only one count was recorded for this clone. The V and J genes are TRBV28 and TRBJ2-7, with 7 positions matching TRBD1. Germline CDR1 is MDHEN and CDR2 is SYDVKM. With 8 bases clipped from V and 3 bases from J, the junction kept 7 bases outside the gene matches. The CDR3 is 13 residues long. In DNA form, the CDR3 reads TGTGCCAGCCTAAGGGGGCAGGACTACGAGCAGTACTTC. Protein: CASLRGQDYEQYF.

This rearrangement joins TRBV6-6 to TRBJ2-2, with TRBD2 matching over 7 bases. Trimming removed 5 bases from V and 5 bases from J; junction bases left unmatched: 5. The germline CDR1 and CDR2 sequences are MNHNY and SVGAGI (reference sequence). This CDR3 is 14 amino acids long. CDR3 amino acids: CASSQRGATGELFF. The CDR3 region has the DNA TGTGCCAGCAGTCAGCGGGGAGCAACCGGGGAGCTGTTTTTT.

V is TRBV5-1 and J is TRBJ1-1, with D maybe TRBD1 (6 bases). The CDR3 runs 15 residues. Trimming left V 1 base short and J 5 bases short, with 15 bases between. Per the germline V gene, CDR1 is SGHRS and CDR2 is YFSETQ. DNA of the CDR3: TGCGCCAGCAGCTTGTACGGGGGCCAGGGGACTGAAGCTTTCTTT. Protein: CASSLYGGQGTEAFF.

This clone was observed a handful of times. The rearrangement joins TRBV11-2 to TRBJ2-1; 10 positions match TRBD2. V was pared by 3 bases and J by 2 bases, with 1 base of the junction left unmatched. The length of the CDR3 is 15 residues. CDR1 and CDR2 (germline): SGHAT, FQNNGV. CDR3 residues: CASSFTSGTYNEQFF. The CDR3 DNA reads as TGTGCCAGCAGCTTTACTAGCGGGACCTACAATGAGCAGTTCTTC.

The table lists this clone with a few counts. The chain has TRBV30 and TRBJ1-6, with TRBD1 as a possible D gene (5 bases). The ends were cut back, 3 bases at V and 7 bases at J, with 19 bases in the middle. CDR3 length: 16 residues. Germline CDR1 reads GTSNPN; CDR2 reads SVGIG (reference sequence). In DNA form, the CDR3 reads TGTGCCTGGAGCGCAGGCGGTGGGGGTTTGAATTCACCCCTCCACTTT. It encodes CAWSAGGGGLNSPLHF.

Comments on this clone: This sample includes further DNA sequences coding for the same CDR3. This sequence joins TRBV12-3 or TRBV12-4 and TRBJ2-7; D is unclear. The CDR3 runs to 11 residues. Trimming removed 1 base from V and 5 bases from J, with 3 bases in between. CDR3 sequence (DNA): TGTGCCAGCAGTTTAGGCAACGAGCAGTACTTC. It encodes CASSLGNEQYF.

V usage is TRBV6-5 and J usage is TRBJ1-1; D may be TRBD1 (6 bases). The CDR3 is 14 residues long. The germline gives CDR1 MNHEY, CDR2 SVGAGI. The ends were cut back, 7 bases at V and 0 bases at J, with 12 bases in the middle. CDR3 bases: TGTGCCAGCACTTTAAGACAGGTGAACACTGAAGCTTTCTTT. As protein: CASTLRQVNTEAFF.

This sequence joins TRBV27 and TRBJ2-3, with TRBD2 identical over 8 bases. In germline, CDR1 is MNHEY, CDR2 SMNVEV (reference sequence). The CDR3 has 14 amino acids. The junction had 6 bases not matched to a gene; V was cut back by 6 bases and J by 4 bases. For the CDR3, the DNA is TGTGCCAGCAGGGGGACTAGTGGGGCAGATACGCAGTATTTT. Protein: CASRGTSGADTQYF.

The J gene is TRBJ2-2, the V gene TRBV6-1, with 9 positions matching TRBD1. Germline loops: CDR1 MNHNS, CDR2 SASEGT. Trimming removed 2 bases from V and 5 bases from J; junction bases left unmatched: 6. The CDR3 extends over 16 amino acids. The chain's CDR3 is CASSERPGTGTGELFF. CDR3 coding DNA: TGTGCCAGCAGTGAAAGGCCGGGGACAGGGACCGGGGAGCTGTTTTTT.

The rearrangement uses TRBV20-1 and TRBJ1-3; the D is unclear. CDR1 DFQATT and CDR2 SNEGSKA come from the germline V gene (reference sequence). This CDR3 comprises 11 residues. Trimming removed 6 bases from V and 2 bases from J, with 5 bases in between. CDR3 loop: CSALPGNTIYF. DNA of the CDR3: TGCAGTGCCCTTCCTGGAAACACCATATATTTT.

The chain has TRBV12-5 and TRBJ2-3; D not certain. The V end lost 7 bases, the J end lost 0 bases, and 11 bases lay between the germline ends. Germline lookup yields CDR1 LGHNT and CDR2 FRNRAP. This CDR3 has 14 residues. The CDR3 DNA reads TGTGCTAGTGTCCGACAAGCTAGCACAGATACGCAGTATTTT. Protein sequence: CASVRQASTDTQYF.

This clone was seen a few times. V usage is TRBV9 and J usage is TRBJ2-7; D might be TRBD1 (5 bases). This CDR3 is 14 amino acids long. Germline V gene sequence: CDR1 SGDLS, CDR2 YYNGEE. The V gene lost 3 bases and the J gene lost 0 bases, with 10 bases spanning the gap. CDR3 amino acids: CASSGTSSSYEQYF. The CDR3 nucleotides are TGTGCCAGCAGCGGGACATCCTCCTCCTACGAGCAGTACTTC. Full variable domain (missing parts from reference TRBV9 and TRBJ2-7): DSGVTQTPKHLITATGQRVTLRCSPRSGDLSVYWYQQSLDQGLQFLIQYYNGEERAKGNILERFSAQQFPDLHSELNLSSLELGDSALYFCASSGTSSSYEQYFGPGTRLTVT.

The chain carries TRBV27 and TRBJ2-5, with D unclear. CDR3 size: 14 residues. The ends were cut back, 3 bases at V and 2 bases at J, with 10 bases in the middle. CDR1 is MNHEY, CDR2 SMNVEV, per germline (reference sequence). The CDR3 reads CASSFLGAQETQYF. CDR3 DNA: TGTGCCAGCAGTTTTTTAGGAGCACAAGAGACCCAGTACTTC.

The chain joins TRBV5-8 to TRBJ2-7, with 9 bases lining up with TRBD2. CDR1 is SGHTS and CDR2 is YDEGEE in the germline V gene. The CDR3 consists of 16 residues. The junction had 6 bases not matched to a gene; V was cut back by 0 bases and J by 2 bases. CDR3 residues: CASSLGLADNTYEQYF. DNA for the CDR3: TGTGCCAGCAGCTTGGGACTAGCGGATAACACCTACGAGCAGTACTTC.

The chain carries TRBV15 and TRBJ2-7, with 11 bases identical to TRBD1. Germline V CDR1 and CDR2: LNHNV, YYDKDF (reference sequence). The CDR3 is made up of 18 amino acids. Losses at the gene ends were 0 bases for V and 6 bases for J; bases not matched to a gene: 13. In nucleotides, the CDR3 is TGTGCCACCAGCAGAGATTTTTCGATGGGGACAGGGGGGTTCGAGCAGTACTTC. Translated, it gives CATSRDFSMGTGGFEQYF. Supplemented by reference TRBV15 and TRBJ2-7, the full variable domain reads DAMVIQNPRYQVTQFGKPVTLSCSQTLNHNVMYWYQQKSSQAPKLLFHYYDKDFNNEADTPDNFQSRRPNTSFCFLDIRSPGLGDTAMYLCATSRDFSMGTGGFEQYFGPGTRLTVT.

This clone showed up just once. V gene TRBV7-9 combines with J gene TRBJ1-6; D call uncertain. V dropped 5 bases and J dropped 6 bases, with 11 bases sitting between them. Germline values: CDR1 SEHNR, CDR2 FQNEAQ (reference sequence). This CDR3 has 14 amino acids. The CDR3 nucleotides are TGTGCCAGCAGCCGTATGTCGAGTAATTCACCCCTCCACTTT. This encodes CASSRMSSNSPLHF. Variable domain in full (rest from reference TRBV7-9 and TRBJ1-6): DTGVSQNPRHKITKRGQNVTFRCDPISEHNRLYWYRQTLGQGPEFLTYFQNEAQLEKSRLLSDRFSAERPKGSFSTLEIQRTEQGDSAMYLCASSRMSSNSPLHFGNGTRLTVT.

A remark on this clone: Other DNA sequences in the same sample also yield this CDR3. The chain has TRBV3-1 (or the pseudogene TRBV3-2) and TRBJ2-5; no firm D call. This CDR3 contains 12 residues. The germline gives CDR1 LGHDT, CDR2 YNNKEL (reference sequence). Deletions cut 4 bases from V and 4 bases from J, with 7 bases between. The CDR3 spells CASSPFGETQYF. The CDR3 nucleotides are TGTGCCAGCAGCCCGTTCGGAGAGACCCAGTACTTC.

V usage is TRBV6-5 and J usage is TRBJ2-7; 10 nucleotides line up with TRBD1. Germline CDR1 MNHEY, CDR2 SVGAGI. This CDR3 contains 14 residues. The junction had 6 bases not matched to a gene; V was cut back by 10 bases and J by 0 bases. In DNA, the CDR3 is TGTGCCACAAGAAGGGACAGGGGCTCCTACGAGCAGTACTTC. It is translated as CATRRDRGSYEQYF.

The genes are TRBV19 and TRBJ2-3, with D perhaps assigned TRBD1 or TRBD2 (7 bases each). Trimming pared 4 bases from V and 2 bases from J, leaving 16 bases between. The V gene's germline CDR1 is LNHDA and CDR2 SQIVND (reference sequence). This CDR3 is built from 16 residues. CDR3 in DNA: TGTGCCAGTAGTACGCGGGGAGGGGGCTACACAGATACGCAGTATTTT. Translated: CASSTRGGGYTDTQYF.

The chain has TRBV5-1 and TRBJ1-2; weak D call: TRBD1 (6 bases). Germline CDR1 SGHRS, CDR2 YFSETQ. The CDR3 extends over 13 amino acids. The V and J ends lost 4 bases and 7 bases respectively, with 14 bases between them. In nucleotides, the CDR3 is TGCGCCAGCAGCCTCAGGTGGGGGGCTGGCTACACCTTC. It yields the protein CASSLRWGAGYTF.

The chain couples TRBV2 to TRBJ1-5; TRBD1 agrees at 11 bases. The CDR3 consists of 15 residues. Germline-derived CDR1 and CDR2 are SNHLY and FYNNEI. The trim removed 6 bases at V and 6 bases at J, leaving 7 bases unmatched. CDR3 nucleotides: TGTGCCAGCAGCGGACAGGGGGCGTTTGGTCAGCCCCAGCATTTT. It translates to CASSGQGAFGQPQHF. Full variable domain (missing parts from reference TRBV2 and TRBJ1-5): EPEVTQTPSHQVTQMGQEVILRCVPISNHLYFYWYRQILGQKVEFLVSFYNNEISEKSEIFDDQFSVERPDGSNFTLKIRSTKLEDSAMYFCASSGQGAFGQPQHFGDGTRLSIL.